The sequence of this T cell receptor (beta chain) was determined in a study of shared clonotypes between healthy human individuals. Study-wide results and limits: Depth was large, yet rarefaction showed that sorted-subset sequencing was incomplete.

There are 16 residues in the CDR3. V dropped 0 bases and J dropped 5; count of bases not matched to a gene: 8. In germline, CDR1 is SGHRS, CDR2 YFSETQ. The repertoire was sequenced with immunoSEQ multiplex PCR; TCRdb's copy has only in-frame clones and lacks some. The table lists over a million clones, approximately 72% of them singletons. Note on this clone: What it binds is not known.

The chain is built from TRBV5-1 and TRBJ2-5; 9 bases map to TRBD2. The sample consisted of memory CD4+ T cells sorted from blood. The subset is: CD45RA-negative fraction. The TCR was taken from a man aged 18 to 30 in good health. The CDR3 DNA reads TGCGCCAGCAGCTTGGGAGCTAGCGGGGTCGGTGAGACCCAGTACTTC. This gives the protein CASSLGASGVGETQYF. Full variable domain (outside the CDR3, taken from reference TRBV5-1 and TRBJ2-5): KAGVTQTPRYLIKTRGQQVTLSCSPISGHRSVSWYQQTPGQGLQFLFEYFSETQRNKGNFPGRFSGRQFSNSRSEMNVSTLELGDSALYLCASSLGASGVGETQYFGPGTRLLVL.